This T cell receptor beta chain is drawn from a study of blood T cell repertoires in COVID-19. Some clones are missing from TCRdb's copy, which holds only in-frame ones; the method was immunoSEQ multiplex PCR. The data hold 360,000 or so clones, with more than 70% observed a single time. Recruits, aged roughly 18 to 100 years, lived in roughly 22 US areas. V was shortened by 4 bases and J by 10 bases, with 14 bases between the two germline ends. The CDR3 totals 14 residues. Germline V gives CDR1 SNHLY, CDR2 FYNNEI. The rearrangement joins TRBV2 to TRBJ1-6; TRBD1 is a possible D gene (6 bases). The origin of this receptor is a woman aged 25-40 years who had been exposed to COVID-19. Sequencing was done on a sample of PBMCs or T cells enriched from blood (not recorded which). The CDR3 sequence is CASSVSGVSSPLHF. CDR3 nucleotides: TGTGCCAGCAGTGTCTCAGGGGTTTCGTCACCCCTCCACTTT.